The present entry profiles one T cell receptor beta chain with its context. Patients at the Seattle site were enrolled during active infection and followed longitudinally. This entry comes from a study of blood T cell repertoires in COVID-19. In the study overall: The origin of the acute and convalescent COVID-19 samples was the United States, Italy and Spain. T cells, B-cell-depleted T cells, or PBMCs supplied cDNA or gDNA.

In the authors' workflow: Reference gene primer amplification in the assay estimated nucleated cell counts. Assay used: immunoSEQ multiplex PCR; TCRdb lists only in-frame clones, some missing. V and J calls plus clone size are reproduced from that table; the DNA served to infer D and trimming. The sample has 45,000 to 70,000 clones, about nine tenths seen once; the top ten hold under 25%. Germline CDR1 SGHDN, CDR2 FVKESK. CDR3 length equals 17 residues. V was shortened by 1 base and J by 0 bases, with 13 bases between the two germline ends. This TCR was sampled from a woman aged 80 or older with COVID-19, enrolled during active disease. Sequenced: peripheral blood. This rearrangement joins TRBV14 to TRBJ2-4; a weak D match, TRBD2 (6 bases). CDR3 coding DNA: TGTGCCAGCAGCCAAGGGTTTAGCGGTCTAGCCAAAAACATTCAGTACTTC. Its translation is CASSQGFSGLAKNIQYF.